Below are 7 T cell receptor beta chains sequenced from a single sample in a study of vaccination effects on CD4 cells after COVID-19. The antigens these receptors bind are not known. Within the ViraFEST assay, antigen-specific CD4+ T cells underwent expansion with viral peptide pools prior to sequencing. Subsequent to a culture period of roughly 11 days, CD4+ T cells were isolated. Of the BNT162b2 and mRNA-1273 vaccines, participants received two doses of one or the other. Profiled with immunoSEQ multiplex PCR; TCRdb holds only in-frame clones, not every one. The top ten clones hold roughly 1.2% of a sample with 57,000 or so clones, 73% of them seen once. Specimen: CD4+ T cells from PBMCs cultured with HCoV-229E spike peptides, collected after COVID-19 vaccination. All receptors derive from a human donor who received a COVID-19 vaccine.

CDR3 coding DNA: TGTGCCAGCAGCCTCGGACACCCCGAAGGGCAGTACGTC. Residues: CASSLGHPEGQYV. The gene calls are TRBV6-5 and TRBJ2-7; a possible D gene is TRBD1 (5 bases). V lost 6 bases to trimming and J lost 9 bases, with 18 bases between them. Per germline, CDR1 MNHEY and CDR2 SVGAGI. The CDR3 has 13 residues.

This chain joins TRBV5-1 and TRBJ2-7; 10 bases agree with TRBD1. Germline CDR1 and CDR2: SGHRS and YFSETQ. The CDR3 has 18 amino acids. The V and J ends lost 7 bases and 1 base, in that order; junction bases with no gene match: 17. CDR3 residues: CASPGPGQGFPSSYEQYV. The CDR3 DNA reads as TGCGCCAGCCCGGGGCCGGGACAGGGGTTCCCCTCTTCCTACGAGCAGTACGTC.

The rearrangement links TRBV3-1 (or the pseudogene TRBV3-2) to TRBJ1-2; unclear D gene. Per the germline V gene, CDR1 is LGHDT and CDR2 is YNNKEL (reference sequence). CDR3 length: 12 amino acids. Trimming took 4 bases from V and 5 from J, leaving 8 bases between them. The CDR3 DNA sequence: TGTGCCAGCAGCCTCGCCCGATATGGCTACACCTTC. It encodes CASSLARYGYTF.

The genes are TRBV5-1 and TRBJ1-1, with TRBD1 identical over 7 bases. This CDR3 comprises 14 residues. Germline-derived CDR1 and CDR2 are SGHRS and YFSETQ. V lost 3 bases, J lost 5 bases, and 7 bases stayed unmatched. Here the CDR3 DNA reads TGCGCCAGCAGCTCACAGGGGAGTACGACTGAAGCTTTCTTT. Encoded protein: CASSSQGSTTEAFF.

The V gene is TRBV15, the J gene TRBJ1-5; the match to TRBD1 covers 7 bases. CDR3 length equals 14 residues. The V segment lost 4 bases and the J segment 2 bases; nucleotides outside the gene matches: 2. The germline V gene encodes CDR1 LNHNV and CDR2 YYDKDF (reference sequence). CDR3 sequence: CATSIDRGNQPQHF. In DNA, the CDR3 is TGTGCCACCAGCATCGACAGGGGCAATCAGCCCCAGCATTTT.

The CDR3 region has the DNA TGCGCCAGCAGCCCGACAGGGCTATCCTACGAGCAGTACGTC. As protein: CASSPTGLSYEQYV. The V call is TRBV5-1, the J call TRBJ2-7, with 7 nucleotides matching TRBD1. Per the germline V gene, CDR1 is SGHRS and CDR2 is YFSETQ. The CDR3 is made up of 14 amino acids. V lost 4 bases to trimming and J lost 1 base; unmatched junction nucleotides: 5.

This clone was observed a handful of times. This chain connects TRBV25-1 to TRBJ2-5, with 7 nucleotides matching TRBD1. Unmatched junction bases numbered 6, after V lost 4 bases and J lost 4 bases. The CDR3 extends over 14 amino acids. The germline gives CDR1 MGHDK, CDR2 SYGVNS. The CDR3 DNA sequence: TGTGCCAGCAGTGTCCGGGACAGCAGAGAGACCCAGTACTTC. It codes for CASSVRDSRETQYF.